Presented here are 20 T cell receptor beta chains from one specimen sequenced in a study of blood T cell repertoires in COVID-19. Sequencing was performed with immunoSEQ multiplex PCR; in TCRdb, only in-frame clones are kept and a portion is missing. The table lists hundreds of thousands of clones, 80% of them singletons. The sample comprised PBMCs or T cells enriched from blood (not recorded which). These TCRs come from a man in his thirties or forties with acute COVID-19.

The chain employs TRBV11-1 and TRBJ1-6, with D uncertain. This CDR3 spans 16 amino acids. The germline gives CDR1 SGHAT, CDR2 FQDESV (reference sequence). The ends were cut back, 3 bases at V and 2 bases at J, with 11 bases in the middle. The CDR3 region has the DNA TGTGCCAGCAGCTTGGTGAGCGGGACCTATAATTCACCCCTCCACTTT. Protein: CASSLVSGTYNSPLHF. Full variable domain (missing parts from reference TRBV11-1 and TRBJ1-6): EAEVAQSPRYKITEKSQAVAFWCDPISGHATLYWYRQILGQGPELLVQFQDESVVDDSQLPKDRFSAERLKGVDSTLKIQPAELGDSAMYLCASSLVSGTYNSPLHFGNGTRLTVT.

The chain is built from TRBV5-1 and TRBJ1-2; tentative D call: TRBD1 (6 bases). CDR3 size: 15 residues. V lost 3 bases to trimming and J lost 2 bases, with 14 bases between them. CDR1 is SGHRS, CDR2 YFSETQ, per germline. CDR3 sequence: CASSSGGLSNYGYTF. For the CDR3, the DNA is TGCGCCAGCAGCTCCGGGGGGCTCAGCAACTATGGCTACACCTTC.

The rearrangement uses TRBV6-5 and TRBJ2-5, with TRBD1 identical over 7 bases. Germline values: CDR1 MNHEY, CDR2 SVGAGI. The CDR3 is 14 amino acids. Losses at the gene ends were 0 bases for V and 5 bases for J; bases not matched to a gene: 3. Written as DNA, the CDR3 is TGTGCCAGCAGTTACTCGAGAGGGGGCGAGACCCAGTACTTC. Its translation is CASSYSRGGETQYF.

The chain has TRBV19 and TRBJ1-2; D is unresolved. The length of the CDR3 is 12 residues. Germline loops: CDR1 LNHDA, CDR2 SQIVND (reference sequence). V was pared by 3 bases and J by 6 bases, with 8 bases between. In DNA form, the CDR3 reads TGTGCCAGTAGTATGAGTGGAGATGGCTACACCTTC. This sequence encodes CASSMSGDGYTF.

The chain employs TRBV6-1 and TRBJ1-5; TRBD1 matches 8 bases. Unmatched junction bases numbered 2, after V lost 6 bases and J lost 4 bases. The CDR3 extends over 13 amino acids. CDR1 is MNHNS and CDR2 is SASEGT in the germline V gene. The CDR3 nucleotides are TGTGCCAGCAGGACAGGGGTTAATCAGCCCCAGCATTTT. This gives the protein CASRTGVNQPQHF.

The genes are TRBV6-5 and TRBJ1-1, with D unresolved. The CDR3 loop spans 14 amino acids. The germline CDR1 and CDR2 sequences are MNHEY and SVGAGI. V was pared by 4 bases and J by 0 bases, with 9 bases between. The CDR3 here is CASSLHRLNTEAFF. The CDR3 nucleotides are TGTGCCAGCAGTTTACATCGCCTGAACACTGAAGCTTTCTTT.

This chain links TRBV5-1 with TRBJ2-1, with D perhaps matching TRBD2 (6 bases). The V gene's germline CDR1 is SGHRS and CDR2 YFSETQ. V dropped 0 bases and J dropped 9 bases, with 19 bases sitting between them. The CDR3 has 16 residues. The DNA for the CDR3 is TGCGCCAGCAGCTTGGTTGGTCCAGTCACGGGAGTTGAGCAGTTCTTC. Its protein product is CASSLVGPVTGVEQFF. Variable domain in full (rest from reference TRBV5-1 and TRBJ2-1): KAGVTQTPRYLIKTRGQQVTLSCSPISGHRSVSWYQQTPGQGLQFLFEYFSETQRNKGNFPGRFSGRQFSNSRSEMNVSTLELGDSALYLCASSLVGPVTGVEQFFGPGTRLTVL.

The chain uses TRBV11-2 and TRBJ1-3, with D hard to call. The germline CDR1 and CDR2 sequences are SGHAT and FQNNGV. The V end lost 9 bases, the J end lost 4 bases, and 19 bases lay between the germline ends. There are 15 residues in the CDR3. This chain's CDR3 is CASNHGRLPGNTIYF. The CDR3 DNA is TGTGCCAGTAATCATGGTCGACTGCCAGGAAACACCATATATTTT. Variable domain in full (rest from reference TRBV11-2 and TRBJ1-3): EAGVAQSPRYKIIEKRQSVAFWCNPISGHATLYWYQQILGQGPKLLIQFQNNGVVDDSQLPKDRFSAERLKGVDSTLKIQPAKLEDSAVYLCASNHGRLPGNTIYFGEGSWLTVV.

The chain is built from TRBV10-3 and TRBJ2-2; 8 bases map to TRBD1. Germline V gene sequence: CDR1 ENHRY, CDR2 SYGVKD. Germline trimming cut 6 bases from V and 7 bases from J; bases unmatched to any gene: 13. The length of the CDR3 is 16 residues. The CDR3 sequence: CAISPLGQGAFGELFF. The CDR3 DNA sequence: TGTGCCATCAGCCCTCTCGGGCAGGGGGCCTTCGGGGAGCTGTTTTTT.

The V gene is TRBV7-3, the J gene TRBJ2-3; TRBD1 matches at 12 bases. The ends lost 4 bases at V and 6 bases at J; junction bases unmatched: 8. In germline, CDR1 is SGHTA, CDR2 FQGTGA. This CDR3 contains 16 residues. The CDR3 DNA follows: TGTGCCAGCAGCTCTAGCTCGGGACAGGGGGCGGATACGCAGTATTTT. This sequence encodes CASSSSSGQGADTQYF. The full variable domain, its missing parts supplied by reference TRBV7-3 and TRBJ2-3, is GAGVSQTPSNKVTEKGKYVELRCDPISGHTALYWYRQSLGQGPEFLIYFQGTGAADDSGLPNDRFFAVRPEGSVSTLKIQRTERGDSAVYLCASSSSSGQGADTQYFGPGTRLTVL.

V and J are TRBV9 and TRBJ1-6; D possibly corresponds to TRBD1 (5 bases). V was cut by 4 bases and J by 14 bases, with 25 bases left in between. Germline values: CDR1 SGDLS, CDR2 YYNGEE. The CDR3 totals 16 residues. CDR3 sequence: CASSSPRPSDEGALHF. The DNA for the CDR3 is TGTGCCAGCAGCTCCCCTCGACCGTCGGACGAAGGGGCCCTCCACTTT.

The chain joins TRBV25-1 to TRBJ1-2; D remains ambiguous. V was clipped by 0 bases and J by 8 bases, with 10 bases between them. The CDR3 sequence is 13 residues long. Germline CDR1 and CDR2: MGHDK and SYGVNS. CDR3 bases: TGTGCCAGCAGTGAATACCAGGCTGGGGGCTACACCTTC. Translating gives CASSEYQAGGYTF.

The J gene is TRBJ2-7, the V gene TRBV9, with 10 nucleotides matching TRBD2. Per the germline V gene, CDR1 is SGDLS and CDR2 is YYNGEE. The CDR3 is 16 residues long. The V gene end was trimmed by 3 bases and the J gene end by 5 bases; junction bases not matched to a gene: 11. CDR3 sequence reads: CASSEDLGLATDEQYF. The CDR3 nucleotides read TGTGCCAGCAGCGAAGATTTGGGACTAGCGACCGACGAGCAGTACTTC.

The V and J genes are TRBV19 and TRBJ2-2, with D possibly TRBD1 on 6 matching bases. V lost 7 bases and J lost 4, with 13 bases in between. The CDR3 is made up of 14 amino acids. Germline V gene data show CDR1 as LNHDA and CDR2 as SQIVND (reference sequence). CDR3 coding DNA: TGTGCCAGTAAAATCGACAGGCTCACCGGGGAGCTGTTTTTT. Amino acid sequence: CASKIDRLTGELFF.

The chain joins TRBV28 to TRBJ1-4; 10 nucleotides agree with TRBD1. The CDR3 consists of 14 residues. Per the germline V gene, CDR1 is MDHEN and CDR2 is SYDVKM. J was trimmed by 8 bases and V by 7 bases; bases with no gene match: 7. The CDR3, as DNA: TGTGCCAGCAAGACAGGGGGCTCTGAAGAAAAACTGTTTTTT. Translated, it gives CASKTGGSEEKLFF.

This clone was picked up one time. The chain uses TRBV3-1 (or the pseudogene TRBV3-2) and TRBJ1-2; TRBD1 aligns across 12 bases. The germline CDR1 and CDR2 sequences are LGHDT and YNNKEL (reference sequence). The CDR3 is 16 amino acids. After removal of 3 bases from V and 2 bases from J, the junction contained 4 bases not matched to a gene. The CDR3 DNA reads TGTGCCAGCAGCCAGGGACAGGGGGCATCGAACTATGGCTACACCTTC. It codes for CASSQGQGASNYGYTF.

The chain has TRBV6-5 and TRBJ1-1; a weak D match, TRBD1 (6 bases). V lost 7 bases to trimming and J lost 4 bases, with 19 bases between them. Per the germline V gene, CDR1 is MNHEY and CDR2 is SVGAGI. This CDR3 has 15 amino acids. CDR3 amino acids: CASTTPTGKVTEAFF. For the CDR3, the DNA is TGTGCCAGCACCACTCCCACAGGGAAGGTCACTGAAGCTTTCTTT.

The chain employs TRBV5-4 and TRBJ2-7; TRBD1 matches at 7 bases. The germline CDR1 and CDR2 sequences are SGHNT and YYREEE (reference sequence). Trimming removed 7 bases from V and 6 bases from J; junction bases left unmatched: 10. The CDR3 sequence is 13 residues long. The CDR3 sequence: CASGMTGSGEQYF. The CDR3 nucleotides read TGTGCCAGCGGCATGACAGGGTCGGGCGAGCAGTACTTC.

The gene calls are TRBV12-5 and TRBJ2-7; D may be TRBD1 (5 bases). With 4 bases removed from V and 4 bases from J, the gap between germline ends came to 11 bases. Germline V lookup: CDR1 LGHNT, CDR2 FRNRAP. CDR3 size: 13 residues. CDR3 amino acids: CASGSGHIYEQYF. The CDR3 nucleotides read TGTGCTAGTGGTTCCGGACATATTTACGAGCAGTACTTC.

This chain joins TRBV3-1 (or the pseudogene TRBV3-2) and TRBJ1-1, with D possibly TRBD1 on 5 matching bases. Germline V gives CDR1 LGHDT, CDR2 YNNKEL (reference sequence). The CDR3 sequence is 14 residues long. V was trimmed by 4 bases and J by 5 bases, leaving 14 bases between them. CDR3: CASSRGDSKTEAFF. DNA for the CDR3: TGTGCCAGCAGCCGAGGCGACAGTAAAACTGAAGCTTTCTTT.